What follows describes a single T cell receptor (beta chain). The antigen it recognizes is unknown. The sample holds no much larger clone one base away, and base qualities are not on file. These data come from a study of PD-L1 blockade in urothelial cancer (dated by TCRdb to the late 2010s). For the wider study: Therapy was started in the mid-2010s for all patients, and atezolizumab 1,200 mg was administered intravenously every 3 weeks. About 85% of the roughly 29 patients were identified as males with urothelial cancer of bladder origin, and a prior smoking history was reported by 18 of 29 patients. An ECOG performance status of 0 or 1 was recorded for the patients, and 0 to 3 prior chemotherapy regimens had been received by the patients. Blood samples were analyzed at 3 weeks after treatment start (second dose) and at 6 weeks after treatment start. A median of about 140,000 T cells and some 84,000 unique TCRs was obtained from blood samples, and a median clonality of around 0.08 was observed. The study, an exploratory multi-omic analysis, examined somatic, immune and clinical correlates of response to PD-L1 blockade with atezolizumab in urothelial cancer. TCR sequencing covered pretreatment tumor samples and matched, serially collected peripheral blood taken before and after atezolizumab treatment. Durable clinical benefit was defined as progression-free survival longer than 6 months, and TCR features were also tested against progression-free and overall survival. In the same patients who had TCR sequencing, pretreatment tumors also underwent whole exome sequencing and RNA sequencing. Durable clinical benefit was achieved by nine patients but not by the remaining 20. Just over 28 patients had pretreatment blood TCR-seq, some 24 had at least one posttreatment blood collection, and some 24 had tumor TCR-seq. The research as a whole found: A pretreatment peripheral blood TCR clonality below the median was linked to improved progression-free and overall survival. Among patients with durable benefit, tumor-associated TCR clones showed greater expansion in peripheral blood 3 weeks after treatment started (n = 22, p = 0.022). Because the sample size was small (n ≈ 28) and many of the analyses were exploratory, the results are meant to be hypothesis-generating.

Taken from the germline V gene (reference sequence), the CDR1 and CDR2 loops are DFQATT and SNEGSKA. The junction carries 3 bases between V and J, which are trimmed by 1 base and 6 bases respectively. From cysteine to phenylalanine, the CDR3 is 11 amino acids long. CDR3 DNA is the only sequence kept; it has 33 bases, read in frame from the first base. Interpreted using the paper, the time point label stands for: pretreatment peripheral blood. A cohort of about 31 patients with locally advanced or metastatic urothelial carcinoma, treated at Memorial Sloan Kettering on a trial protocol, was included. Peripheral blood mononuclear cells were collected pretreatment and during treatment, with between 1 and 8 total time points per patient. The Qiagen DNeasy Blood extraction kit was used to purify genomic DNA from total PBMCs and from tumor samples. Collected pretreatment and during treatment, PBMCs were isolated and stored as previously described.

Synthetic TCR analog templates were spiked into each PCR to estimate absolute template abundance from read counts. Using the immunoSEQ assay, TCRbeta CDR3 regions were amplified from genomic DNA with bias-controlled V and J gene primers. Sequencing of rearranged TCRbeta segments was performed at approximately 20X coverage. The original methods were these. Sequencing errors were corrected by clustering and CDR3s were annotated against IMGT to assign V, D and J genes. Downstream analyses used only productive TCRbeta rearrangements, leaving out any out-of-frame or stop-codon sequences. Clonality was calculated as one minus the Shannon entropy normalized by the log of the number of unique productive sequences. Clones differing between time points or between blood and tumor were identified using Fisher's exact test with Benjamini-Hochberg correction, with an adjusted p below 0.01 applied as the threshold. TCRdb's version of the immuneACCESS table is confined to in-frame rearrangements and falls short of the full clone set. An unresolved V gene accounts for under half of the shortfall where checked; the remainder is of unknown origin. V, J and clone size were drawn from that table, and D and trimming were deduced from the DNA. The sample table records some 45,000 clones; approximately 80% of these occur just once. About 17% of the sample is in the top ten clones.

The rearranged segments are TRBV20-1 and TRBJ1-4, with the D gene too uncertain to name. The TCR sequence derives from a man in his 60s with urothelial cancer. The sample consisted of PBMCs, taken around atezolizumab (anti-PD-L1) treatment. The DNA sequence follows: TGCAGTGCTAGAGGAGATGAAAAACTGTTTTTT. This gives the protein CSARGDEKLFF.